This TCR beta chain was found in a study of blood T cell repertoires in COVID-19. Germline loops: CDR1 SGHAT, CDR2 FQNNGV. The CDR3 is made up of 11 amino acids. Profiling relied on immunoSEQ multiplex PCR, and the TCRdb table lists in-frame clones only, not all of them. The top ten clones hold around 10% of a sample with about 55,000 clones, over 75% of them seen once. V and J are TRBV11-2 and TRBJ1-1; D remains unclear. The sequenced material came from peripheral blood. This TCR came from an elderly man with COVID-19, enrolled during active disease. This CDR3 reads CSSGLNTEAFF. CDR3 DNA sequence: TGTTCCTCGGGTCTGAACACTGAAGCTTTCTTT.